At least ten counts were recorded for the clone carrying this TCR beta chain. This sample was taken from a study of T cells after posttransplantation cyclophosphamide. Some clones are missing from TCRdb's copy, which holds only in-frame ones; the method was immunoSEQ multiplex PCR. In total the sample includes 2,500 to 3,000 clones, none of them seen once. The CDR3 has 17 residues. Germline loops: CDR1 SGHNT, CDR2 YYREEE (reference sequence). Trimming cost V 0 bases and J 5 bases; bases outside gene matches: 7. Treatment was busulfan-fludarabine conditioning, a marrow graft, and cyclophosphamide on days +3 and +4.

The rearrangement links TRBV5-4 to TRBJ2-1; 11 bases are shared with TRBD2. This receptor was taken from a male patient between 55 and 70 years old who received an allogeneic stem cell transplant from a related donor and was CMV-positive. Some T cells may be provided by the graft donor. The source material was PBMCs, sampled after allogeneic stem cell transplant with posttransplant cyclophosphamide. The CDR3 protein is CASSLGALAGGHNEQFF. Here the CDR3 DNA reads TGTGCCAGCAGCTTGGGGGCCTTAGCGGGAGGGCACAATGAGCAGTTCTTC.